These 2 T cell receptor beta chains originate from one sample sequenced in a study of technical replicates of blood from a handful of donors. Generated by immunoSEQ multiplex PCR, the TCRdb table keeps only in-frame clones and is missing some. The sample holds about 53,000 clones, about 86% seen once. The sequenced sample consisted of PBMCs. These TCRs come from a human donor in good health. Some clones in this sample may be carry-over from other donors' samples.

The chain recombines TRBV6-5 with TRBJ2-2; D perhaps matches TRBD1 (6 bases). In germline, CDR1 is MNHEY, CDR2 SVGAGI. V was shortened by 2 bases and J by 3 bases, with 10 bases between the two germline ends. CDR3 length equals 15 residues. The CDR3 sequence: CASSYGSGDTGELFF. CDR3 in DNA: TGTGCCAGCAGTTACGGATCAGGGGACACCGGGGAGCTGTTTTTT.

The V gene is TRBV30, the J gene TRBJ1-1; tentative D call: TRBD1 (5 bases). The ends were cut back, 2 bases at V and 0 bases at J, with 10 bases in the middle. The CDR3 is made up of 14 amino acids. Germline V gene data show CDR1 as GTSNPN and CDR2 as SVGIG (reference sequence). CDR3 amino acids: CAWSQGLMNTEAFF. DNA of the CDR3: TGTGCCTGGAGTCAGGGTCTAATGAACACTGAAGCTTTCTTT.